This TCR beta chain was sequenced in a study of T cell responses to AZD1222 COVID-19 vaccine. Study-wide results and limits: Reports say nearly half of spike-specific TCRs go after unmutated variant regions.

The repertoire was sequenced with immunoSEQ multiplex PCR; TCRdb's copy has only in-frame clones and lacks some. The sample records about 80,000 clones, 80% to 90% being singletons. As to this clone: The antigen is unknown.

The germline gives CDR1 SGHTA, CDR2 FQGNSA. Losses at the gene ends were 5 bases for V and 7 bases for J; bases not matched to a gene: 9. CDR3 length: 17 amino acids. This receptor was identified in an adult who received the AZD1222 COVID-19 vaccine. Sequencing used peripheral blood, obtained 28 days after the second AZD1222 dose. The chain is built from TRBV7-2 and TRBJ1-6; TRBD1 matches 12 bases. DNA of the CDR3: TGTGCCAGCAGCGGGCGAGGGACAGGGGGCGAGAATTCACCCCTCCACTTT. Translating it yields CASSGRGTGGENSPLHF. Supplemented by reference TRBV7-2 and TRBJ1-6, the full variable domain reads GAGVSQSPSNKVTEKGKDVELRCDPISGHTALYWYRQSLGQGLEFLIYFQGNSAPDKSGLPSDRFSAERTGGSVSTLTIQRTQQEDSAVYLCASSGRGTGGENSPLHFGNGTRLTVT.